The 28 T cell receptor beta chains listed next were all sequenced from one sample in a study of cytomegalovirus exposure and HLA in healthy donors. A multiplex PCR was run with 60 Vbeta primers and 13 Jbeta primers. Sequenced by immunoSEQ multiplex PCR; TCRdb stores in-frame clones only, minus some. The sample yields about 160,000 clones, roughly three quarters seen once. Specimen: PBMCs. These receptors all come from a man aged 55 to 70 in good health and CMV-seronegative.

The genes are TRBV27 and TRBJ2-7; TRBD1 might be the D (6 bases). V was trimmed by 9 bases and J by 7 bases, leaving 22 bases between them. This CDR3 spans 14 amino acids. Germline values: CDR1 MNHEY, CDR2 SMNVEV (reference sequence). CDR3 sequence reads: CASLNRVFRLEQYF. The CDR3 nucleotides read TGTGCCAGTCTAAACAGGGTGTTTCGGTTGGAGCAGTACTTC.

Written as DNA, the CDR3 is TGTGCCAGCAGCACCAGAGGTCGAACTGCGCAAGAGACCCAGTACTTC. This sequence encodes CASSTRGRTAQETQYF. This chain links TRBV5-8 with TRBJ2-5; no clear D. The germline V and J ends were trimmed by 4 bases and 2 bases, with 18 bases remaining between them. This CDR3 has 16 residues. CDR1 and CDR2 (germline): SGHTS, YDEGEE. Using reference TRBV5-8 and TRBJ2-5 for the parts outside the CDR3, the full variable domain is EAGVTQSPTHLIKTRGQQATLRCSPISGHTSVYWYQQALGLGLQFLLWYDEGEERNRGNFPPRFSGRQFPNYSSELNVNALELEDSALYLCASSTRGRTAQETQYFGPGTRLLVL.

The rearrangement links TRBV5-1 to TRBJ1-4, with 7 positions matching TRBD1. V was pared by 4 bases and J by 4 bases, with 10 bases of the junction left unmatched. From germline, CDR1 is SGHRS and CDR2 YFSETQ. The CDR3 consists of 16 residues. The CDR3 reads CASSRMTGRINEKLFF. The CDR3 DNA follows: TGCGCCAGCAGCAGAATGACAGGGAGGATTAATGAAAAACTGTTTTTT.

The chain recombines TRBV19 with TRBJ2-7; D is unclear. With 6 bases removed from V and 2 bases from J, the gap between germline ends came to 14 bases. The CDR3 has 14 residues. Germline values: CDR1 LNHDA, CDR2 SQIVND (reference sequence). The CDR3 bases are TGTGCCAGTAGCCTTCAAAAGGCGGCCTACGAGCAGTACTTC. The encoded protein is CASSLQKAAYEQYF. Looking up the rest from reference TRBV19 and TRBJ2-7 gives the full variable domain: DGGITQSPKYLFRKEGQNVTLSCEQNLNHDAMYWYRQDPGQGLRLIYYSQIVNDFQKGDIAEGYSVSREKKESFPLTVTSAQKNPTAFYLCASSLQKAAYEQYFGPGTRLTVT.

The chain couples TRBV7-6 to TRBJ2-3, with TRBD2 as a possible D gene (6 bases). CDR1 is SGHVS, CDR2 FNYEAQ, per germline. Trimming removed 2 bases from V and 2 bases from J, with 14 bases in between. The CDR3 runs to 16 residues. The CDR3 is CASSLSWRGITDTQYF. The DNA for the CDR3 is TGTGCCAGCAGCTTATCCTGGCGGGGTATCACAGATACGCAGTATTTT.

This clone was seen more than once but under ten times. The chain has TRBV12-5 and TRBJ1-1, with unresolved D. The CDR3 loop spans 13 amino acids. The V gene's germline CDR1 is LGHNT and CDR2 FRNRAP. The V end lost 3 bases, the J end lost 2 bases, and 7 bases lay between the germline ends. For the CDR3, the DNA is TGTGCTAGTGGTTTAATCGGTAACACTGAAGCTTTCTTT. Residues: CASGLIGNTEAFF.

The chain uses TRBV28 and TRBJ1-2; D possibly corresponds to TRBD1 (5 bases). Germline loops: CDR1 MDHEN, CDR2 SYDVKM. This CDR3 is 13 amino acids long. Trimming stripped 6 bases from V and 5 bases from J, with 13 bases between. The DNA of the CDR3 is TGTGCCAGCAGCCCCGGGGGGGGGTATGGCTACACCTTC. Its protein product is CASSPGGGYGYTF.

This clone turned up a few times. The V gene is TRBV7-2, the J gene TRBJ2-7; 8 nucleotides align to TRBD1. V dropped 5 bases and J dropped 2; count of bases not matched to a gene: 5. The CDR3 loop spans 14 amino acids. Germline CDR1 reads SGHTA; CDR2 reads FQGNSA. CDR3 region: CASSERTGPYEQYF. CDR3 DNA: TGTGCCAGCAGCGAGAGGACAGGGCCCTACGAGCAGTACTTC.

The genes are TRBV9 and TRBJ2-2; D perhaps matches TRBD2 (6 bases). V lost 3 bases and J lost 4, with 16 bases in between. CDR3 length: 16 amino acids. Germline V gives CDR1 SGDLS, CDR2 YYNGEE. In DNA form, the CDR3 reads TGTGCCAGCAGCGCTATCGGGACTGTGATCACCGGGGAGCTGTTTTTT. Translating it yields CASSAIGTVITGELFF.

The table lists this clone with a count of one. V gene TRBV20-1 combines with J gene TRBJ2-3; no clear D gene. This CDR3 is built from 11 residues. V was pared by 4 bases and J by 3 bases, with 5 bases between. Germline V gene lookup returns CDR1 DFQATT and CDR2 SNEGSKA (reference sequence). The CDR3 nucleotides read TGCAGTGCTATTATTACAGATACGCAGTATTTT. This sequence encodes CSAIITDTQYF.

The chain is built from TRBV27 and TRBJ2-7, with 7 bases aligning to TRBD2. CDR1 and CDR2 (germline): MNHEY, SMNVEV (reference sequence). V was clipped by 1 base and J by 3 bases; unmatched bases: 3. The CDR3 runs to 14 residues. The DNA of the CDR3 is TGTGCCAGCAGTTTATGGGGAGGGGTCTACGAGCAGTACTTC. Translated: CASSLWGGVYEQYF.

The rearrangement links TRBV27 to TRBJ1-2; D is ambiguous. In germline, CDR1 is MNHEY, CDR2 SMNVEV (reference sequence). This CDR3 has 9 residues. Trimming removed 7 bases at V and 8 bases at J, with 5 bases between. This chain's CDR3 is CASTLGYTF. CDR3 DNA: TGTGCCAGCACGTTAGGCTACACCTTC.

Notes on this clone: A junction boundary mismatches the germline segment, possibly from a read error. V gene TRBV7-9 combines with J gene TRBJ1-5, with a tentative D call TRBD1 (5 bases). This CDR3 contains 13 residues. Germline V gene data show CDR1 as SEHNR and CDR2 as FQNEAQ (reference sequence). This CDR3 reads CSSSLNRNQPQHF. CDR3 in DNA: TGTTCCAGCAGCTTAAACAGGAATCAGCCCCAGCATTTT.

The gene calls are TRBV7-3 and TRBJ1-1; D is perhaps TRBD1 (5 bases). Per germline, CDR1 SGHTA and CDR2 FQGTGA. This CDR3 region has 14 residues. V was clipped by 4 bases and J by 1 base, with 10 bases between them. In DNA, the CDR3 is TGTGCCAGCAGCTCTCTCGGACAGAACACTGAAGCTTTCTTT. Protein sequence: CASSSLGQNTEAFF.

CDR3 DNA: TGTGCCAGCAGGCCGGGACACGGCTACGAGCAGTACTTC. Translation: CASRPGHGYEQYF. The chain carries TRBV7-9 and TRBJ2-5; D possibly corresponds to TRBD1 (6 bases). The DNA end is a closer match to TRBJ2-7, so the J assignment may be wrong. The length of the CDR3 is 13 residues. Germline CDR1 reads SEHNR; CDR2 reads FQNEAQ (reference sequence).

This rearrangement joins TRBV9 to TRBJ1-5; tentative D call: TRBD1 (6 bases). Germline V gene data show CDR1 as SGDLS and CDR2 as YYNGEE. This CDR3 contains 15 residues. Trimming took 2 bases from V and 1 from J, leaving 10 bases between them. The CDR3 sequence is CASSVGTQSNQPQHF. CDR3 in DNA: TGTGCCAGCAGCGTTGGGACACAAAGCAATCAGCCCCAGCATTTT.

The chain uses TRBV5-4 and TRBJ2-1, with TRBD1 matching over 10 bases. Germline CDR1 and CDR2: SGHNT and YYREEE (reference sequence). With V trimmed by 4 bases and J by 8 bases, 3 bases remained unmatched. The CDR3 consists of 13 residues. The CDR3 region is CASSRTGGDEQFF. CDR3 nucleotide sequence: TGTGCCAGCAGCAGGACAGGGGGGGATGAGCAGTTCTTC.

This clone was counted between two and nine times. The chain has TRBV9 and TRBJ2-1, with 9 bases matching TRBD2. The CDR3 spans 15 residues. J gave up 7 bases and V 2 bases, and 7 bases lay outside the gene matches. CDR1 is SGDLS and CDR2 is YYNGEE in the germline V gene. The CDR3 here is CASSVSGGLMNEQFF. The CDR3 region has the DNA TGTGCCAGCAGCGTTAGCGGGGGACTTATGAATGAGCAGTTCTTC.

Note on this clone: The junction departs from germline at one end; a sequencing error may be responsible. This chain connects TRBV7-9 to TRBJ2-3; TRBD2 agrees at 8 bases. The CDR3 totals 16 residues. Per germline, CDR1 SEHNR and CDR2 FQNEAQ (reference sequence). This CDR3 is CSSSLAMGLGGDTQYF. CDR3 in DNA: TGTTCCAGCAGCTTAGCAATGGGACTAGGAGGCGATACGCAGTATTTT.

This clone was recorded a few times. The same CDR3 also results from other DNA sequences found in this sample. The rearrangement joins TRBV19 to TRBJ2-3, with 11 positions matching TRBD2. With 6 bases clipped from V and 8 bases from J, the junction kept 7 bases outside the gene matches. Germline CDR1 reads LNHDA; CDR2 reads SQIVND (reference sequence). The CDR3 runs to 14 residues. Written as DNA, the CDR3 is TGTGCCAGTAGACTAGCGGGAGCTGGTGTTACGCAGTATTTT. As protein: CASRLAGAGVTQYF.

The chain recombines TRBV6-5 with TRBJ2-3; maybe TRBD2 (7 bases). Looked up from germline, CDR1 is MNHEY and CDR2 is SVGAGI. V was cut by 2 bases and J by 6 bases, with 12 bases left in between. The CDR3 runs to 14 residues. CDR3 coding DNA: TGTGCCAGCAGTTACCTAGGGGGGGAGGATACGCAGTATTTT. It translates to CASSYLGGEDTQYF.

CDR3 nucleotide sequence: TGTGCCACCAGCCCCGGGGGGTTGGACTATGGCTACACCTTC. Translating it yields CATSPGGLDYGYTF. V gene TRBV15 combines with J gene TRBJ1-2; tentatively, D is TRBD1 (5 bases). CDR3 size: 14 residues. The V end lost 5 bases, the J end lost 3 bases, and 13 bases lay between the germline ends. Per germline, CDR1 LNHNV and CDR2 YYDKDF (reference sequence).

The chain links TRBV27 to TRBJ2-6, with TRBD1 matching over 7 bases. J was trimmed by 1 base and V by 5 bases; bases with no gene match: 11. The CDR3 totals 18 residues. From germline, CDR1 is MNHEY and CDR2 SMNVEV (reference sequence). CDR3 coding DNA: TGTGCCAGCAGTCCCATGACAGGGCGCCTATCTGGGGCCAACGTCCTGACTTTC. It yields the protein CASSPMTGRLSGANVLTF. Using reference TRBV27 and TRBJ2-6 for the parts outside the CDR3, the full variable domain is EAQVTQNPRYLITVTGKKLTVTCSQNMNHEYMSWYRQDPGLGLRQIYYSMNVEVTDKGDVPEGYKVSRKEKRNFPLILESPSPNQTSLYFCASSPMTGRLSGANVLTFGAGSRLTVL.

The sample holds one count of this clone. The rearrangement links TRBV28 to TRBJ2-5, with a possible D match to TRBD2 (7 bases). Per germline, CDR1 MDHEN and CDR2 SYDVKM. The length of the CDR3 is 13 residues. Trimming left V 4 bases short and J 6 bases short, with 12 bases between. The CDR3 spells CASSSGGLQTQYF. CDR3 in DNA: TGTGCCAGCAGTTCGGGGGGCTTACAGACCCAGTACTTC.

This clone was counted a few times. CDR3 sequence reads: CASRSQGHNEKLFF. CDR3 nucleotide sequence: TGTGCCAGCAGATCACAGGGTCATAATGAAAAACTGTTTTTT. This chain joins TRBV6-5 and TRBJ1-4; TRBD1 is a possible D gene (6 bases). The V end was cut by 6 bases, the J end by 4 bases, with 12 bases between. From germline, CDR1 is MNHEY and CDR2 SVGAGI. The CDR3 is made up of 14 amino acids.

This clone has a single count. This chain uses TRBV9 with TRBJ2-3, with 10 bases aligning to TRBD2. The V segment lost 3 bases and the J segment 2 bases; nucleotides outside the gene matches: 9. Germline assignment: CDR1 SGDLS and CDR2 YYNGEE. The CDR3 is made up of 17 amino acids. The CDR3 coding sequence is TGTGCCAGCAGCGCCGACAGCGGGGGGGCCAACACAGATACGCAGTATTTT. Translating it yields CASSADSGGANTDTQYF.

The chain recombines TRBV19 with TRBJ1-4; tentatively, D is TRBD1 (5 bases). CDR3 length equals 13 residues. V lost 8 bases and J 10 bases, leaving 17 bases between the germline ends. Germline CDR1 is LNHDA and CDR2 is SQIVND (reference sequence). CDR3 nucleotides: TGTGCCAGTCTTGAGACGGAGGGGAGAAAACTGTTTTTT. Encoded protein: CASLETEGRKLFF.

This clone was counted a few times. The chain combines TRBV6-6 with TRBJ2-3, with TRBD2 identical over 9 bases. Germline-derived CDR1 and CDR2 are MNHNY and SVGAGI (reference sequence). This CDR3 is 14 amino acids long. The junction had 1 base not matched to a gene; V was cut back by 5 bases and J by 1 base. The CDR3 DNA follows: TGTGCCAGCAGTGCTAGCGGGGGCACAGATACGCAGTATTTT. This codes for CASSASGGTDTQYF.